This T cell receptor (beta chain) originates from a study of blood T cell repertoires in COVID-19. CDR3 length: 15 residues. J gave up 5 bases and V 5 bases, and 8 bases lay outside the gene matches. Germline CDR1 reads SGHTA; CDR2 reads FQGNSA. The protocol was immunoSEQ multiplex PCR, while the TCRdb copy is restricted to in-frame clones and leaves out a portion. The sample records under 75,000 clones, 85% to 90% being singletons. In this sample, this clone turned up once. This specimen includes other DNA sequences encoding the same CDR3. The sequenced sample consisted of peripheral blood. This clonotype originated in a woman of 80 years or more with active COVID-19. The rearrangement links TRBV7-2 to TRBJ2-1; 8 nucleotides line up with TRBD2. The CDR3: CASSLGLAGNNEQFF. For the CDR3, the DNA is TGTGCCAGCAGCCTCGGACTAGCTGGAAACAATGAGCAGTTCTTC.